The sequence of this T cell receptor beta chain was determined in a study of quantifying T cell responses using KT2 cells. About the study: RNA was reverse transcribed with TCR alpha and beta constant-region primers.

This clonotype was detected many times. Known numbers of the T cell clone KT2 were added to PBMC. Each cDNA got a UMI-containing oligo ligated at its 3' end. First-round PCR used around 4 cycles and beta primers RC1.1 and RC1.2 covering TRBC1 and TRBC2. TCRdb redid the calling of the UMI-ligation and nested PCR reads with MiXCR, one entry per CDR3 protein. The sample has some 48,000 distinct CDR3 sequences, around a tenth seen once. The V gene lost 2 bases and the J gene lost 5 bases, with 10 bases spanning the gap. CDR3 length: 14 residues. Germline CDR1 and CDR2: MGHRA and YSYEKL. Sequenced material: PBMCs spiked with cells of the T cell clone KT2. V gene TRBV4-1 combines with J gene TRBJ2-1; possibly TRBD2 for D (5 bases). The TCR originated in a human donor. CDR3 DNA sequence: TGCGCCAGCAGCCAACGCGCTAGCCACAATGAGCAGTTCTTC. It codes for CASSQRASHNEQFF.